One sample yielded the 2 T cell receptor beta chains listed below, sequenced in a study of blood T cell repertoires in COVID-19. The assay was immunoSEQ multiplex PCR, and TCRdb's table has in-frame clones only and misses some. The sample holds fewer than 500,000 clones, nearly 90% seen once. The specimen was PBMCs or T cells enriched from blood (not recorded which). These receptors were taken from a woman aged 18-29 years with acute COVID-19.

The genes are TRBV2 and TRBJ1-1; tentatively, D is TRBD1 (6 bases). The CDR3 is 18 residues long. Trimming pared 6 bases from V and 1 base from J, leaving 24 bases between. Germline CDR1 reads SNHLY; CDR2 reads FYNNEI. As DNA, the CDR3 is TGTGCCAGCAGCAAAGTTACTGGACAGACCCTAGGGAACACTGAAGCTTTCTTT. Translating gives CASSKVTGQTLGNTEAFF.

The V gene is TRBV12-3 or TRBV12-4, the J gene TRBJ1-5; no reliable D call. The CDR3 consists of 13 residues. Trimming left V 2 bases short and J 4 bases short, with 6 bases between. CDR3 nucleotide sequence: TGTGCCAGCAGTTTATCCCAAAATCAGCCCCAGCATTTT. Translating gives CASSLSQNQPQHF.